The 23 T cell receptor beta chains below were found in one sample sequenced in a study of cytomegalovirus exposure and HLA in healthy donors. The PCR employed 60 Vbeta primers together with 13 Jbeta primers. Profiled with immunoSEQ multiplex PCR; TCRdb holds only in-frame clones, not every one. Here the sample table reports about 200,000 clones. Sequencing used PBMCs. The origin of the receptors is a girl aged 2-10 years in good health and CMV-seropositive.

A note on this clone: The conserved closing phenylalanine or tryptophan is absent in this CDR3, likely reflecting a read error. This chain connects TRBV5-6 to TRBJ2-7; TRBD1 is a possible D gene (6 bases). The CDR3 runs to 16 residues. Germline loops: CDR1 SGHDT, CDR2 YYEEEE. Written as DNA, the CDR3 is TGTGCCGGCAGACGAAACACAGGGCGCCTATTTTACGAGCAGTACTCC. It is translated as CAGRRNTGRLFYEQYS.

The V call is TRBV28, the J call TRBJ1-2; TRBD1 is a possible D gene (6 bases). The CDR3 runs to 14 residues. V lost 4 bases and J 8 bases, leaving 17 bases between the germline ends. CDR1 and CDR2 from the germline V gene are MDHEN and SYDVKM. The DNA of the CDR3 is TGTGCCAGCAGTTCGGGGCAGGGGTGGCGGGGCTACACCTTC. Protein sequence: CASSSGQGWRGYTF.

V and J are TRBV6-4 and TRBJ1-2, with D perhaps matching TRBD1 (6 bases). V lost 5 bases to trimming and J lost 0 bases, with 10 bases between them. CDR1 and CDR2 from the germline V gene are MRHNA and SNTAGT. The CDR3 totals 14 residues. CDR3 sequence reads: CASSPGHTNYGYTF. The CDR3 coding sequence is TGTGCCAGCAGTCCGGGACATACTAACTATGGCTACACCTTC.

The chain is built from TRBV29-1 and TRBJ2-1; TRBD2 agrees at 10 bases. Germline CDR1 and CDR2: SQVTM and ANQGSEA. The V segment lost 7 bases and the J segment 3 bases; nucleotides outside the gene matches: 6. CDR3 length equals 14 residues. Here the CDR3 DNA reads TGCAGCGCAAAACTAGCGGGACTCTACAATGAGCAGTTCTTC. This sequence encodes CSAKLAGLYNEQFF.

The chain carries TRBV11-2 and TRBJ1-3; 7 bases agree with TRBD1. The CDR3 length is 15 residues. Germline V lookup: CDR1 SGHAT, CDR2 FQNNGV. V lost 3 bases, J lost 3 bases, and 5 bases stayed unmatched. The CDR3 loop is CASSFEAGGGNTIYF. CDR3 in DNA: TGTGCCAGCAGCTTCGAGGCAGGGGGTGGAAACACCATATATTTT.

This chain joins TRBV6-1 and TRBJ2-5, with D perhaps TRBD1 (6 bases). Trimming removed 4 bases from V and 1 base from J, with 19 bases in between. The V gene's germline CDR1 is MNHNS and CDR2 SASEGT. The CDR3 consists of 17 residues. The CDR3 bases are TGTGCCAGCAGTGCCCGTCTAGGGGGACCGGCCCAAGAGACCCAGTACTTC. This translates into CASSARLGGPAQETQYF.

The V call is TRBV6-1, the J call TRBJ1-1; TRBD1 agrees at 8 bases. The CDR3 totals 14 residues. Losses at the gene ends were 7 bases for V and 2 bases for J; bases not matched to a gene: 6. Germline lookup yields CDR1 MNHNS and CDR2 SASEGT. The CDR3 spells CASIIQGVNTEAFF. For the CDR3, the DNA is TGTGCCAGCATCATACAGGGGGTTAACACTGAAGCTTTCTTT.

V gene TRBV28 combines with J gene TRBJ1-4; D perhaps matches TRBD1 (5 bases). Germline CDR1 is MDHEN and CDR2 is SYDVKM. CDR3 size: 15 residues. V gave up 2 bases and J gave up 5 bases, with 12 bases separating them. CDR3 sequence: CASSLTQALNEKLFF. In DNA, the CDR3 is TGTGCCAGCAGTTTAACACAGGCCCTAAATGAAAAACTGTTTTTT.

The chain recombines TRBV7-2 with TRBJ2-5; TRBD2 agrees at 12 bases. Germline V gene data show CDR1 as SGHTA and CDR2 as FQGNSA. This CDR3 has 16 residues. V trimming: 2 bases; J trimming: 4 bases; junction bases outside the gene matches: 5. The CDR3 region has the DNA TGTGCCAGCAGCTTACCGGCTAGCGGGAGGGGAGAGACCCAGTACTTC. This gives the protein CASSLPASGRGETQYF.

The V and J genes are TRBV27 and TRBJ2-1; TRBD2 matches at 13 bases. V trimming: 6 bases; J trimming: 16 bases; junction bases outside the gene matches: 12. Germline CDR1 MNHEY, CDR2 SMNVEV (reference sequence). The CDR3 is 14 amino acids. In DNA, the CDR3 is TGTGCCAGCAGAACTAGCGGGAGGGCCTTCCGTTGCTTCTTC. The encoded protein is CASRTSGRAFRCFF.

The V and J genes are TRBV2 and TRBJ2-7; 8 nucleotides agree with TRBD1. V shed 5 bases, J shed 3 bases, and the junction held 6 bases outside the gene matches. The germline CDR1 and CDR2 sequences are SNHLY and FYNNEI. This CDR3 region has 14 residues. CDR3 in DNA: TGTGCCAGCAGTAGACAGGGGACGCGCTACGAGCAGTACTTC. It codes for CASSRQGTRYEQYF. Full variable domain (outside the CDR3, taken from reference TRBV2 and TRBJ2-7): EPEVTQTPSHQVTQMGQEVILRCVPISNHLYFYWYRQILGQKVEFLVSFYNNEISEKSEIFDDQFSVERPDGSNFTLKIRSTKLEDSAMYFCASSRQGTRYEQYFGPGTRLTVT.

V gene TRBV28 combines with J gene TRBJ2-1; perhaps TRBD1 as D (6 bases). The CDR3 loop spans 17 amino acids. Germline CDR1 MDHEN, CDR2 SYDVKM. The V gene lost 4 bases and the J gene lost 2 bases, with 18 bases spanning the gap. The CDR3 DNA reads TGTGCCAGCAGTTGGCGGACAGCCCCTTACCCCTACAATGAGCAGTTCTTC. This sequence encodes CASSWRTAPYPYNEQFF.

CDR3 sequence reads: CASSSWSPLAGPYEQYF. The CDR3 nucleotides read TGTGCCAGCAGTTCCTGGTCCCCACTAGCGGGACCTTACGAGCAGTACTTC. The chain links TRBV27 to TRBJ2-7, with 10 bases lining up with TRBD2. This CDR3 contains 17 residues. V lost 4 bases and J lost 4; bases outside the gene matches: 13. The V gene's germline CDR1 is MNHEY and CDR2 SMNVEV (reference sequence).

This chain connects TRBV29-1 to TRBJ2-2; 16 positions agree with TRBD2. The J segment lost 2 bases and the V segment lost 7 bases, leaving 13 bases of the junction unmatched. The V gene's germline CDR1 is SQVTM and CDR2 ANQGSEA. This CDR3 is built from 19 residues. The CDR3 sequence: CSAVDPGLAGGPNTGELFF. CDR3 coding DNA: TGCAGCGCTGTAGACCCGGGACTAGCGGGAGGGCCAAACACCGGGGAGCTGTTTTTT.

J is TRBJ2-7 and V is TRBV7-9; tentative D call: TRBD2 (9 bases). Per the germline V gene, CDR1 is SEHNR and CDR2 is FQNEAQ (reference sequence). The V and J ends lost 4 bases and 2 bases respectively, with 15 bases between them. The CDR3 consists of 15 residues. The CDR3 spells CASSSGGGRAYEQYF. CDR3 sequence (DNA): TGTGCCAGCAGCTCAGGGGGCGGGAGGGCCTACGAGCAGTACTTC.

The chain recombines TRBV2 with TRBJ1-5; D is possibly TRBD1 (6 bases). Germline loops: CDR1 SNHLY, CDR2 FYNNEI. Trimming removed 8 bases at V and 3 bases at J, with 17 bases between. This CDR3 is built from 15 residues. The DNA for the CDR3 is TGTGCCAGCCGTACGGAAACAGGGCTCAATCAGCCCCAGCATTTT. It specifies CASRTETGLNQPQHF. Supplemented by reference TRBV2 and TRBJ1-5, the full variable domain reads EPEVTQTPSHQVTQMGQEVILRCVPISNHLYFYWYRQILGQKVEFLVSFYNNEISEKSEIFDDQFSVERPDGSNFTLKIRSTKLEDSAMYFCASRTETGLNQPQHFGDGTRLSIL.

This chain uses TRBV2 with TRBJ2-2, with 8 positions matching TRBD1. This CDR3 has 15 residues. In germline, CDR1 is SNHLY, CDR2 FYNNEI. With 7 bases clipped from V and 4 bases from J, the junction kept 8 bases outside the gene matches. The CDR3 protein is CASIRDRTITGELFF. CDR3 sequence (DNA): TGTGCCAGCATCCGGGACAGGACTATCACCGGGGAGCTGTTTTTT.

The chain has TRBV5-1 and TRBJ1-2, with a possible D match to TRBD1 (5 bases). There are 13 residues in the CDR3. From germline, CDR1 is SGHRS and CDR2 YFSETQ. Trimming cost V 5 bases and J 6 bases, with 14 bases left between them. This chain's CDR3 is CASRVVQGHGYTF. CDR3 sequence (DNA): TGCGCCAGCAGAGTGGTCCAGGGCCATGGCTACACCTTC. Based on the CDR3 plus reference TRBV5-1 and TRBJ1-2, the full variable domain is KAGVTQTPRYLIKTRGQQVTLSCSPISGHRSVSWYQQTPGQGLQFLFEYFSETQRNKGNFPGRFSGRQFSNSRSEMNVSTLELGDSALYLCASRVVQGHGYTFGSGTRLTVV.

The J gene is TRBJ1-2, the V gene TRBV29-1, with unresolved D. CDR1 SQVTM and CDR2 ANQGSEA come from the germline V gene. The CDR3 has 15 residues. Trimming stripped 0 bases from V and 2 bases from J, with 13 bases between. CDR3 protein: CSVEDASGTNYGYTF. The CDR3 region has the DNA TGCAGCGTTGAAGATGCCTCGGGTACCAACTATGGCTACACCTTC.

As DNA, the CDR3 is TGTGCCAGCAGTTTAAGGGCTAGCGGGAGGGCCCGCAATGAGCAGTTCTTC. This gives the protein CASSLRASGRARNEQFF. V is TRBV28 and J is TRBJ2-1, with 12 bases matching TRBD2. CDR3 length: 17 residues. Looked up from germline, CDR1 is MDHEN and CDR2 is SYDVKM. The junction had 8 bases not matched to a gene; V was cut back by 2 bases and J by 6 bases.

The chain couples TRBV27 to TRBJ2-5; tentative D call: TRBD2 (6 bases). This CDR3 contains 19 residues. The germline CDR1 and CDR2 sequences are MNHEY and SMNVEV (reference sequence). V lost 1 base and J 7 bases, leaving 28 bases between the germline ends. The CDR3 spells CASSLYNRGAPGPTGTQYF. In DNA, the CDR3 is TGTGCCAGCAGTTTATATAATCGCGGGGCGCCCGGGCCCACGGGGACCCAGTACTTC.

The chain uses TRBV5-1 and TRBJ2-1; weak D call: TRBD2 (5 bases). Trimming left V 1 base short and J 5 bases short, with 10 bases between. This CDR3 has 14 amino acids. In germline, CDR1 is SGHRS, CDR2 YFSETQ. This CDR3 is CASSLSGSDNEQFF. DNA of the CDR3: TGCGCCAGCAGCTTGAGCGGATCTGACAATGAGCAGTTCTTC.

The CDR3 DNA reads as TGTGCCAGCAGTGGTGAACTAGGTAATAATTATGAGCAGTTCTTC. The encoded protein is CASSGELGNNYEQFF. This chain joins TRBV6-4 and TRBJ2-1, with D possibly being TRBD2 (5 bases). This CDR3 is built from 15 residues. The germline CDR1 and CDR2 sequences are MRHNA and SNTAGT. Trimming cost V 4 bases and J 8 bases, with 18 bases left between them.